Each of the 2 T cell receptor beta chains below was sequenced from the same sample in a study of blood T cell repertoires in COVID-19. Method: immunoSEQ multiplex PCR; TCRdb's copy keeps in-frame clones and lacks some. The sample contains roughly 48,000 clones, 65% to 80% of which appear only once. The sequencing sample was made of peripheral blood. These receptors all come from a human donor with active or convalescent COVID-19. The donor label of this sample is uncertain.

The chain recombines TRBV5-1 with TRBJ1-3; the D gene is possibly TRBD1 (5 bases). The CDR3 covers 13 residues. Germline values: CDR1 SGHRS, CDR2 YFSETQ. The ends were cut back, 3 bases at V and 2 bases at J, with 6 bases in the middle. The CDR3 is CASSSGPGNTIYF. In DNA form, the CDR3 reads TGCGCCAGCAGCTCAGGGCCTGGAAACACCATATATTTT.

The chain combines TRBV2 with TRBJ2-3, with 9 bases fitting TRBD2. CDR3 length equals 14 residues. J gave up 5 bases and V 7 bases, and 7 bases lay outside the gene matches. Germline values: CDR1 SNHLY, CDR2 FYNNEI. The CDR3 here is CASTGLAGGDTQYF. The CDR3 DNA sequence: TGTGCCAGCACGGGACTAGCAGGGGGAGATACGCAGTATTTT.